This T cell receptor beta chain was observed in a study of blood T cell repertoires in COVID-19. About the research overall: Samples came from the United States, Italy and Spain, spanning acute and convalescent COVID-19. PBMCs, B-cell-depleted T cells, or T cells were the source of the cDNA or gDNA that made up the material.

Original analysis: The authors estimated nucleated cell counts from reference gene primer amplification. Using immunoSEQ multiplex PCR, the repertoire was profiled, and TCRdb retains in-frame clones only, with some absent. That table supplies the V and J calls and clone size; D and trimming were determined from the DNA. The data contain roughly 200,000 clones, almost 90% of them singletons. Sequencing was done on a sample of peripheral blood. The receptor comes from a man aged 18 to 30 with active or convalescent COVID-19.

CDR3 residues: CASSHQGMGTSGSRAEQFF. The CDR3 coding sequence is TGTGCCAGCAGCCACCAGGGGATGGGGACTAGCGGGAGTCGGGCCGAGCAGTTCTTC. This chain uses TRBV11-3 with TRBJ2-1, with 14 bases identical to TRBD2. Trimming took 5 bases from V and 10 from J; bases not matched to a gene: 19. The CDR3 sequence is 19 residues long. Germline CDR1 is SGHNT and CDR2 is YENEEA.